The sequence of this T cell receptor beta chain was determined in a study of T-cell reconstitution after alpha-beta-depleted transplantation in children. Unique molecular identifiers tagged the TCRbeta library. In TCRdb, the PCR reads were re-called with MiXCR into one record per CDR3 protein. Counted here are hundreds of thousands of distinct CDR3 sequences, about 14% occurring once; the ten biggest clones make up around 4.5%. J gave up 5 bases and V 7 bases, and 13 bases lay outside the gene matches. Germline CDR1 is SQVTM and CDR2 is ANQGSEA. This CDR3 spans 15 amino acids. This clonotype showed up many times.

Sequenced here: PBMCs, sampled from the stem cell graft. The sequence was collected from a human donor who donated a stem cell graft to a child with Fanconi anemia. This sequence joins TRBV29-1 and TRBJ2-5; TRBD2 aligns across 10 bases. The CDR3 DNA is TGCAGCGCGACTAGCGGGTCCTTAGTGGGGGAGACCCAGTACTTC. Protein: CSATSGSLVGETQYF.